This T cell receptor (beta chain) was identified during a study of cytotoxic CD8 clonotypes in ibrutinib-treated CLL. Sequenced by immunoSEQ multiplex PCR; TCRdb stores in-frame clones only, minus some. Of over 250,000 clones listed, about 72% are singletons. V was shortened by 4 bases and J by 1 base, with 13 bases between the two germline ends. Germline-derived CDR1 and CDR2 are PRHDT and FYEKMQ (reference sequence). This CDR3 contains 15 residues. The source material was PBMCs, sampled at disease progression, from a patient treated with ibrutinib. The clonotype was recovered from a human donor with chronic lymphocytic leukemia. This rearrangement joins TRBV13 to TRBJ1-1, with no clear D. CDR3: CASSSTGGWNTEAFF. The CDR3 DNA is TGTGCCAGCAGCTCGACGGGAGGATGGAACACTGAAGCTTTCTTT.